These T cell receptor beta chains were read from a single sample in a study of T-cell memory formation after mild COVID-19. MiXCR, applied by TCRdb to the 5' RACE reads, yields one record per CDR3 protein. The data hold just under 550,000 distinct CDR3 sequences, with about a fifth observed a single time. The sequenced material came from PBMCs or a T cell subset sorted from them (not recorded which). All receptors come from an adult woman who had mild COVID-19 (a few samples of this study predate the infection). Cell type and time point are not known. Each CDR3 is given with its conserved first and last residue. D genes are given only for firm matches. Clone size is shown for a subset of rows, as once, few, many or a class of expanded clone.

d_call j_call clone_size v_call cdr3_aa cdr3_nt
TRBD1 TRBJ2-3 few TRBV5-1 CASSFRDRDSDTQYF TGCGCCAGCAGCTTCCGGGACAGGGACTCAGATACGCAGTATTTT
. TRBJ2-7 few TRBV11-1 CASSLPHYEQYF TGTGCCAGCAGCTTGCCCCACTACGAGCAGTACTTC
. TRBJ2-7 . TRBV7-6 CASSSRGSRDEQYF TGTGCCAGCAGCAGTCGGGGATCCCGGGACGAGCAGTACTTC
TRBD2 TRBJ2-6 few TRBV27 CASSLRASGLRAGANVLTF TGTGCCAGCAGTTTACGAGCTAGCGGGCTAAGGGCTGGGGCCAACGTCCTGACTTTC
TRBD1 TRBJ2-7 . TRBV10-3 CAITGTDRGSEQYF TGTGCCATCACTGGAACGGACAGGGGTAGCGAGCAGTACTTC
. TRBJ1-2 few TRBV7-9 CASRPEGAYGYTF TGTGCCAGCAGGCCTGAGGGTGCCTATGGCTACACCTTC
TRBD2 TRBJ2-7 many TRBV7-6 CASSTSPGLAPTYEQYF TGTGCCAGCAGCACCTCACCGGGACTAGCGCCTACCTACGAGCAGTACTTC
. TRBJ1-2 . TRBV11-2 CASSSARDRVGYTF TGTGCCAGCAGCTCGGCCCGGGACCGAGTGGGCTACACCTTC
TRBD1 TRBJ1-5 few TRBV6-6 CASSYRDRGGRPQHF TGTGCCAGCAGTTACAGGGACAGGGGGGGACGGCCCCAGCATTTT
. TRBJ1-4 . TRBV7-9 CASSEAPLNEKLFF TGTGCCAGCAGCGAGGCCCCGCTGAATGAAAAACTGTTTTTT
. TRBJ1-5 few TRBV20-1 CSARDRGANQPQHF TGCAGTGCTAGAGATAGGGGTGCAAATCAGCCCCAGCATTTT
. TRBJ2-7 . TRBV4-1 CASSQVGRAHEQYF TGCGCCAGCAGCCAAGTCGGCAGGGCCCACGAGCAGTACTTC
TRBD2 TRBJ2-5 . TRBV24-1 CATSDLTSGEQETQYF TGTGCCACCAGTGATTTGACTAGCGGGGAACAAGAGACCCAGTACTTC
TRBD2 TRBJ2-7 few TRBV4-2 CASSQELGSGGISYEQYF TGTGCCAGCAGCCAAGAGTTGGGAAGCGGGGGGATCTCCTACGAGCAGTACTTC
. TRBJ2-2 few TRBV5-1 CASSLQGMAGELFF TGCGCCAGCAGCTTACAGGGTATGGCCGGGGAGCTGTTTTTT
. TRBJ2-2 . TRBV12-3/TRBV12-4 CASRRGLPITGELFF TGTGCCAGCAGAAGAGGACTCCCTATCACCGGGGAGCTGTTTTTT
. TRBJ2-7 . TRBV7-9 CASSFQGNHEQYF TGTGCCAGCAGCTTCCAGGGGAACCACGAGCAGTACTTC
TRBD2 TRBJ2-3 . TRBV7-8 CASSIAGGPGDTQYF TGTGCCAGCAGTATAGCGGGAGGGCCCGGAGATACGCAGTATTTT
. TRBJ2-3 . TRBV19 CASSPSPTGIRDTQYF TGTGCCAGTAGTCCATCTCCAACAGGGATCCGGGATACGCAGTATTTT
. TRBJ2-3 once TRBV29-1 CSVDSGGGKTDTQYF TGCAGCGTTGATTCCGGAGGGGGGAAGACAGATACGCAGTATTTT
. TRBJ2-3 . TRBV7-9 CASSYYRRSSTDTQYF TGTGCCAGCAGCTACTACCGGAGGTCTAGCACAGATACGCAGTATTTT
TRBD1 TRBJ1-2 . TRBV7-9 CASSGTGLGGYTF TGTGCCAGCAGCGGGACAGGGTTAGGCGGCTACACCTTC
. TRBJ2-7 . TRBV12-3/TRBV12-4 CASSFGSGAGEGAYEQYF .
TRBD2 TRBJ2-5 . TRBV5-1 CASSFGTSLLETQYF TGCGCCAGCAGCTTCGGGACTAGTCTCTTAGAGACCCAGTACTTC
TRBD1 TRBJ2-7 . TRBV5-1 CASSFSGTDKFDEQYF TGCGCCAGCAGCTTCTCCGGGACAGATAAATTTGACGAGCAGTACTTC
. TRBJ2-6 . TRBV6-1 CASAPTAGANVLTF TGTGCCAGCGCCCCTACAGCTGGGGCCAACGTCCTGACTTTC
. TRBJ2-7 . TRBV4-3 CASSQGDGLLIRSSYEQYF TGCGCCAGCAGCCAAGGGGATGGTCTGTTGATCCGTAGCTCCTACGAGCAGTACTTC
. TRBJ2-7 . TRBV18 CASSPPAGFYEQYF TGTGCCAGCTCACCACCGGCAGGGTTCTACGAGCAGTACTTC
. TRBJ1-5 . TRBV5-1 CASSRGPNQPQHF TGCGCCAGCAGCAGGGGACCTAATCAGCCCCAGCATTTT
TRBD2 TRBJ2-1 . TRBV7-8 CASSLKRLAPRNEQFF TGTGCCAGCAGCTTGAAAAGACTAGCCCCACGCAATGAGCAGTTCTTC
. TRBJ1-2 few TRBV4-2 CATRYRDYGYTF TGTGCCACCCGTTACAGGGACTATGGCTACACCTTC
TRBD2 TRBJ2-5 few TRBV7-2 CASSVVVLAEGWETQYF TGTGCCAGCAGCGTAGTGGTCCTAGCGGAGGGATGGGAGACCCAGTACTTC
TRBD1 TRBJ1-2 . TRBV27 CASSLSPGTGGGYTF TGTGCCAGCAGTTTATCCCCCGGGACAGGGGGAGGCTACACCTTC